One and the same sample provided the 26 T cell receptor beta chains below, sequenced in a study of tumor-infiltrating lymphocytes in primary liver carcinoma. TCR beta cDNA was reverse-transcribed from approximately 0.45 ug of total RNA. The reaction used a constant-region primer and ProtoScript II reverse transcriptase. The TCR beta library was amplified through three nested multiplex PCR rounds in a modified ARM-PCR procedure. Rounds one and two of PCR, each of roughly 10 cycles, were primed with TRBV1-TRBV30 forward primers and a C-beta reverse primer. TCRdb reanalysed the multiplex PCR reads using MiXCR and keeps one entry per CDR3 protein. Here the sample spans around 170,000 distinct CDR3 sequences, roughly 60% being singletons. Germline DNA was also extracted, with blood RNA taken from unsorted whole blood. The sample consisted of peripheral blood. The source is a man aged 40-49 years with primary liver carcinoma and hepatitis B virus infection.

This clonotype appeared a few times. This chain uses TRBV5-5 with TRBJ2-1; D uncertain. CDR3 length: 12 residues. Trimming shortened V by 1 base and J by 7 bases, and 6 bases separated the two germline ends. CDR1 and CDR2 from the germline V gene are SGHKS and YYEKEE (reference sequence). For the CDR3, the DNA is TGTGCCAGCAGCTTGACCGGTAATGAGCAGTTCTTC. Amino acid sequence: CASSLTGNEQFF.

A remark on this clonotype: Being one base from a much bigger clone, this may be a read error. V gene TRBV30 combines with J gene TRBJ1-5; D perhaps matches TRBD1 (6 bases). CDR1 GTSNPN and CDR2 SVGIG come from the germline V gene (reference sequence). The CDR3 loop spans 13 amino acids. Here the CDR3 reads CAWSVQGRQPEHF. The CDR3 region has the DNA TGTGCCTGGAGTGTACAGGGACGACAGCCCGAGCATTTT.

This clonotype was recorded only once. The V and J genes are TRBV5-6 and TRBJ2-7; a weak D match, TRBD1 (6 bases). CDR1 is SGHDT and CDR2 is YYEEEE in the germline V gene. The germline V and J ends were trimmed by 6 bases and 2 bases, with 12 bases remaining between them. The CDR3 extends over 13 amino acids. The CDR3 DNA reads TGTGCCAGCACGAGGGGGAACCCCTACGAGCAGTACTTC. It codes for CASTRGNPYEQYF.

This chain connects TRBV29-1 to TRBJ2-2; 10 nucleotides line up with TRBD2. The junction had 3 bases not matched to a gene; V was cut back by 2 bases and J by 6 bases. Germline CDR1 reads SQVTM; CDR2 reads ANQGSEA. The CDR3 runs 14 residues. DNA for the CDR3: TGCAGCGTTGAACCTAGCGGGGGCCCCGGGGAGCTGTTTTTT. Residues: CSVEPSGGPGELFF.

This clonotype was recorded many times. The chain has TRBV11-2 and TRBJ2-3; 8 positions match TRBD1. V shed 0 bases and J 2 bases; nucleotides not matched to a gene: 7. The CDR3 is made up of 17 amino acids. Per germline, CDR1 SGHAT and CDR2 FQNNGV. CDR3 protein: CASSLDLGQGATDTQYF. CDR3 DNA sequence: TGTGCCAGCAGCTTAGACTTAGGCCAGGGGGCCACAGATACGCAGTATTTT.

In its sample, this clonotype was seen many times. V gene TRBV4-1 combines with J gene TRBJ1-2, with 8 bases lining up with TRBD1. The CDR3 has 13 residues. Germline loops: CDR1 MGHRA, CDR2 YSYEKL. V lost 1 base to trimming and J lost 8 bases; unmatched junction nucleotides: 3. This CDR3 reads CASSQVTGDGYTF. DNA for the CDR3: TGCGCCAGCAGCCAAGTGACAGGGGACGGCTACACCTTC.

Notes on this clonotype: This is likely a read error, given that the CDR3 carries no conserved phenylalanine or tryptophan at its end. CDR3 loop: CASSPRTSGRFEQFI. DNA of the CDR3: TGTGCCAGCAGCCCCCGGACTAGCGGGAGGTTTGAGCAGTTCATC. The rearrangement uses TRBV14 and TRBJ2-1; 14 nucleotides agree with TRBD2. The CDR3 sequence is 15 residues long. The J segment lost 9 bases and the V segment lost 4 bases, leaving 5 bases of the junction unmatched. CDR1 is SGHDN, CDR2 FVKESK, per germline.

Concerning this clonotype itself: A junction boundary mismatches the germline segment, possibly from a read error. The J gene is TRBJ2-1, the V gene TRBV11-2; no firm D call. The CDR3 covers 15 residues. Germline CDR1 is SGHAT and CDR2 is FQNNGV. The CDR3 loop is CASSFGNDGYNEEFF. Here the CDR3 DNA reads TGTGCCAGCAGCTTTGGGAACGATGGATACAATGAGGAGTTCTTC. The full variable domain, rest sourced from reference TRBV11-2 and TRBJ2-1, is EAGVAQSPRYKIIEKRQSVAFWCNPISGHATLYWYQQILGQGPKLLIQFQNNGVVDDSQLPKDRFSAERLKGVDSTLKIQPAKLEDSAVYLCASSFGNDGYNEEFFGPGTRLTVL.

With respect to this clonotype: A much more abundant neighbour one base away suggests this may be a read error. The chain links TRBV28 to TRBJ2-7, with unresolved D. This CDR3 comprises 14 residues. Germline values: CDR1 MDHEN, CDR2 SYDVKM. V was clipped by 1 base and J by 3 bases, with 10 bases between them. The CDR3 is CASSLLMILYEQYF. CDR3 nucleotide sequence: TGTGCCAGCAGTTTATTGATGATCCTCTACGAGCAGTACTTC. Variable domain in full (rest from reference TRBV28 and TRBJ2-7): DVKVTQSSRYLVKRTGEKVFLECVQDMDHENMFWYRQDPGLGLRLIYFSYDVKMKEKGDIPEGYSVSREKKERFSLILESASTNQTSMYLCASSLLMILYEQYFGPGTRLTVT.

This chain joins TRBV6-6 and TRBJ2-3, with D unclear. This CDR3 region has 15 residues. CDR1 MNHNY and CDR2 SVGAGI come from the germline V gene (reference sequence). V lost 1 base, J lost 0 bases, and 8 bases lay in between. The CDR3 coding sequence is TGTGCCAGCAGTTACTTGACGTCTAGCACAGATACGCAGTATTTT. Amino acid sequence: CASSYLTSSTDTQYF.

This clonotype was counted at least ten times. The chain has TRBV12-5 and TRBJ2-1; D unresolved. The germline V and J ends were trimmed by 2 bases and 10 bases, with 12 bases remaining between them. The germline V gene has CDR1 LGHNT and CDR2 FRNRAP. The CDR3 is 13 amino acids. As DNA, the CDR3 is TGTGCTAGTGGTTTGCTAAACTTCGGAGAGCAGTTCTTC. It yields the protein CASGLLNFGEQFF.

The J gene is TRBJ2-7, the V gene TRBV11-2; D possibly corresponds to TRBD2 (6 bases). This CDR3 has 13 residues. Germline lookup yields CDR1 SGHAT and CDR2 FQNNGV. Trimming removed 3 bases at V and 7 bases at J, with 13 bases between. CDR3 bases: TGTGCCAGCAGCTTGGAGGGAGAGTGGGAGCAGTACTTC. This encodes CASSLEGEWEQYF.

A note on this clonotype: The junction differs from germline at one of its ends, possibly a read error. The chain carries TRBV5-4 and TRBJ2-7, with TRBD2 as a possible D gene (7 bases). Germline values: CDR1 SGHNT, CDR2 YYREEE (reference sequence). This CDR3 has 12 amino acids. The CDR3: CANSGTKYEQYF. DNA of the CDR3: TGTGCCAACAGCGGGACAAAGTACGAGCAGTACTTC. Complete variable domain (other parts from reference TRBV5-4 and TRBJ2-7): ETGVTQSPTHLIKTRGQQVTLRCSSQSGHNTVSWYQQALGQGPQFIFQYYREEENGRGNFPPRFSGLQFPNYSSELNVNALELDDSALYLCANSGTKYEQYFGPGTRLTVT.

This clonotype has more than one count but fewer than ten. The chain combines TRBV29-1 with TRBJ2-7; 7 bases are a match to TRBD1. This CDR3 is built from 11 residues. Germline CDR1 reads SQVTM; CDR2 reads ANQGSEA. The V segment lost 4 bases and the J segment 6 bases; nucleotides outside the gene matches: 3. The CDR3 DNA follows: TGCAGCGTTGGACAGGGTAGCGAGCAGTACTTC. It encodes CSVGQGSEQYF.

A remark on this clonotype: Just one base apart from a much larger clone, this may be a read error. This sequence joins TRBV29-1 and TRBJ2-1; the match to TRBD2 covers 7 bases. The CDR3 extends over 11 amino acids. Germline-derived CDR1 and CDR2 are SQVTM and ANQGSEA. The CDR3 DNA is TGCAGCGTCCGGGACTACATTGAGCAGTTCTTC. Its protein product is CSVRDYIEQFF.

With regard to this clonotype: One end of the junction varies from germline; a read error may be responsible. The chain has TRBV6-1 and TRBJ1-5; D is unclear. Germline CDR1 MNHNS, CDR2 SASEGT. The CDR3 consists of 15 residues. CDR3: CASSPSHYSNQPQHF. The CDR3 DNA reads TGTGCTAGCAGTCCGTCTCATTATAGCAATCAGCCCCAGCATTTT.

This chain connects TRBV25-1 to TRBJ2-3, with 11 nucleotides matching TRBD2. Unmatched junction bases numbered 1, after V lost 5 bases and J lost 6 bases. CDR1 is MGHDK, CDR2 SYGVNS, per germline. The CDR3 is 13 amino acids. This CDR3 reads CASSIAGGDTQYF. CDR3 DNA: TGTGCCAGCAGTATAGCGGGAGGGGATACGCAGTATTTT.

About this clonotype: At one end the junction does not follow the germline gene, possibly because of a read error. The J gene is TRBJ1-4, the V gene TRBV12-3 or TRBV12-4; unclear D gene. CDR3 length equals 13 residues. For the CDR3, the DNA is TGTGCCAACAGTTTAGGAGGGAGAGAAAAACTGTTTTTT. Protein product: CANSLGGREKLFF.

A remark on this clonotype: Relative to the germline gene, one junction end is altered; a read error may explain this. This chain joins TRBV11-2 and TRBJ2-2; D is tentatively TRBD1 or TRBD2 (5 bases each). CDR1 and CDR2 (germline): SGHAT, FQNNGV. The CDR3 is made up of 15 amino acids. This CDR3 is CASSWGSGHPGELLF. Here the CDR3 DNA reads TGTGCCAGCAGCTGGGGGAGCGGACACCCCGGGGAGCTGTTGTTT.

CDR3 in DNA: TGTGCCAGGGTATGGGTAGCAGGGCTTGGTCTCTGTTACGAGCAGTACTTC. Protein sequence: CARVWVAGLGLCYEQYF. The chain couples TRBV6-1 to TRBJ2-7, with a tentative D call TRBD1 (5 bases). The germline gives CDR1 MNHNS, CDR2 SASEGT. The CDR3 contains 17 residues. V lost 9 bases and J lost 4, with 28 bases in between.

V gene TRBV28 combines with J gene TRBJ1-5; D call uncertain. This CDR3 has 13 residues. Germline V gene sequence: CDR1 MDHEN, CDR2 SYDVKM. V was shortened by 8 bases and J by 0 bases, with 8 bases between the two germline ends. CDR3 bases: TGTGCCAGCGGCGTCTATAGCAATCAGCCCCAGCATTTT. Translating it yields CASGVYSNQPQHF. The variable domain in full, with the rest retrieved from reference TRBV28 and TRBJ1-5, is DVKVTQSSRYLVKRTGEKVFLECVQDMDHENMFWYRQDPGLGLRLIYFSYDVKMKEKGDIPEGYSVSREKKERFSLILESASTNQTSMYLCASGVYSNQPQHFGDGTRLSIL.

Remarks on this clonotype: One end of the junction varies from germline; a read error may be responsible. The J gene is TRBJ2-3, the V gene TRBV12-3 or TRBV12-4, with D possibly matching TRBD1 (5 bases). This CDR3 is built from 16 residues. In DNA form, the CDR3 reads TGTGCCAGCCTCGAGGCTAGGGGAATCAGCACAGATAGGCAGTATTTT. Translation: CASLEARGISTDRQYF.

V usage is TRBV13 and J usage is TRBJ2-1; 14 bases are shared with TRBD2. Germline CDR1 reads PRHDT; CDR2 reads FYEKMQ (reference sequence). With V trimmed by 3 bases and J by 6 bases, 7 bases remained unmatched. The CDR3 covers 17 residues. DNA for the CDR3: TGTGCCAGCAGCTTGGACTTAGGACTAGCGGGAGGCAATGAGCAGTTCTTC. It specifies CASSLDLGLAGGNEQFF.

At least ten counts were recorded for this clonotype. The CDR3 coding sequence is TGTGCCAGCAGTTACAGGGATATGCGAGATACGCAGTATTTT. Protein product: CASSYRDMRDTQYF. The chain uses TRBV6-5 and TRBJ2-3, with D unresolved. The germline V and J ends were trimmed by 2 bases and 5 bases, with 11 bases remaining between them. The CDR3 runs to 14 residues. Germline V gene sequence: CDR1 MNHEY, CDR2 SVGAGI.

This clonotype was picked up many times. This rearrangement joins TRBV11-2 to TRBJ1-5, with D unclear. This CDR3 region has 13 residues. Germline V gene sequence: CDR1 SGHAT, CDR2 FQNNGV. Trimming removed 0 bases at V and 12 bases at J, with 12 bases between. CDR3 amino acids: CASSLDHTVSQHF. CDR3 sequence (DNA): TGTGCCAGCAGCTTAGATCATACAGTAAGCCAGCATTTT.

The CDR3 protein is CASSQVVGPSGETQYF. CDR3 DNA: TGTGCCAGCAGCCAAGTCGTGGGGCCTAGCGGAGAGACCCAGTACTTC. This rearrangement joins TRBV4-2 to TRBJ2-5, with TRBD2 matching over 7 bases. J was trimmed by 4 bases and V by 1 base; bases with no gene match: 9. Germline loops: CDR1 LGHNA, CDR2 YNFKEQ. CDR3 length: 16 amino acids.